Below are 7 T cell receptor beta chains sequenced from a single sample in a study of Ad26.COV2.S vaccination and SARS-CoV-2 variants. This sample's treatment: around 19 received Ad26.COV2.S at low or high dose, single or two shots; 5 received placebo; per-sample allocation not given. Sampling took place 63 days after the first vaccine or placebo injection. Assay used: immunoSEQ multiplex PCR; TCRdb lists only in-frame clones, some missing. Among some 500,000 clones listed, 89% were seen once. The starting material was peripheral blood, obtained in a trial of Ad26.COV2.S vaccine versus placebo. These receptors came from a person between 18 and 59 years old who received the Ad26.COV2.S COVID-19 vaccine or a placebo.

This sequence joins TRBV6-2 or TRBV6-3 and TRBJ1-5; D is unclear. This CDR3 is built from 13 residues. Germline V gives CDR1 MNHEY, CDR2 SVGEGT. The V end lost 2 bases, the J end lost 3 bases, and 5 bases lay between the germline ends. Here the CDR3 DNA reads TGTGCCAGCAGTTACAACCTCAATCAGCCCCAGCATTTT. Translated: CASSYNLNQPQHF.

The CDR3 sequence is CASSQGGRKTQYF. As DNA, the CDR3 is TGCGCCAGCAGCCAGGGGGGGAGGAAGACCCAGTACTTC. The V gene is TRBV4-3, the J gene TRBJ2-5; 7 bases match TRBD2. CDR3 length: 13 amino acids. V trimming: 3 bases; J trimming: 6 bases; junction bases outside the gene matches: 4. Germline V gene sequence: CDR1 LGHNA, CDR2 YSLEER.

On this clone itself: At one end, the junction sequence differs from germline, possibly due to a read error. This CDR3 is CASTLQGESYGYTF. The CDR3, as DNA: TGTGCCAGCACTTTACAGGGTGAGAGCTATGGCTACACCTTC. This chain joins TRBV28 and TRBJ1-2; D possibly corresponds to TRBD1 (6 bases). The CDR3 covers 14 residues. CDR1 and CDR2 (germline): MDHEN, SYDVKM.

The chain has TRBV5-1 and TRBJ2-2, with 12 bases that match TRBD2. CDR3 size: 15 residues. With 5 bases clipped from V and 6 bases from J, the junction kept 5 bases outside the gene matches. The germline CDR1 and CDR2 sequences are SGHRS and YFSETQ. The CDR3 DNA follows: TGCGCCAGCAGTTACCTAGCGGGAGGGCCCGGGGAGCTGTTTTTT. Translating it yields CASSYLAGGPGELFF. Together with reference TRBV5-1 and TRBJ2-2, the CDR3 gives the full variable domain: KAGVTQTPRYLIKTRGQQVTLSCSPISGHRSVSWYQQTPGQGLQFLFEYFSETQRNKGNFPGRFSGRQFSNSRSEMNVSTLELGDSALYLCASSYLAGGPGELFFGEGSRLTVL.

The J gene is TRBJ2-7, the V gene TRBV5-1; D uncertain. CDR3 size: 12 residues. The V end was cut by 4 bases, the J end by 3 bases, with 8 bases between. CDR1 is SGHRS, CDR2 YFSETQ, per germline. CDR3 in DNA: TGCGCCAGCAGCCTAGGGTACTACGAGCAGTACTTC. Its translation: CASSLGYYEQYF.

The CDR3 sequence: CASSLGASYEQYV. CDR3 bases: TGTGCCAGCAGCTTAGGAGCGTCCTACGAGCAGTACGTC. This chain joins TRBV11-2 and TRBJ2-7; D not certain. The V end was cut by 1 base, the J end by 1 base, with 5 bases between. The germline V gene has CDR1 SGHAT and CDR2 FQNNGV. CDR3 length equals 13 residues.

This rearrangement joins TRBV5-4 to TRBJ2-5; possible D gene TRBD1, 6 bases. Germline V gene lookup returns CDR1 SGHNT and CDR2 YYREEE (reference sequence). V was cut by 3 bases and J by 4 bases, with 13 bases left in between. The CDR3 is 14 amino acids. In DNA form, the CDR3 reads TGTGCCAGCAGCTCGACTGACAGGTCAGAGACCCAGTACTTC. It specifies CASSSTDRSETQYF.